This TCR beta chain derives from a study of shared clonotypes between healthy human individuals. HIV-negative, healthy adults without recent acute infections or vaccinations were the donors. In the authors' workflow: In the immunoSEQ data, sequences were junction-only and lacked quality scores, so filtering differed. Sequenced by immunoSEQ multiplex PCR; TCRdb stores in-frame clones only, minus some. V and J calls plus clone size are reproduced from that table; the DNA served to infer D and trimming. The table has fewer than 700,000 clones, roughly 79% seen once. Study conclusions and caveats: Depth of sequencing was expected to influence donor clonotype sharing.

A remark on this clone: Its target is not known.

The TCR originated in a woman in her forties in good health. Some clones in this sample may be carry-over from other donors' samples. The sequenced material came from PBMCs.

The CDR3 DNA is TGTGCCAGCAGCTTAAGCTCTAGCGGGACCTACGAGCAGTACTTC. Its translation: CASSLSSSGTYEQYF. This chain connects TRBV7-2 to TRBJ2-7; TRBD2 matches at 9 bases. The CDR3 extends over 15 amino acids. The V and J ends lost 2 bases and 2 bases, in that order; junction bases with no gene match: 4. The germline V gene has CDR1 SGHTA and CDR2 FQGNSA.